This section outlines one T cell receptor beta chain sequence together with its context. What it binds is not known. From germline, CDR1 is SGHNT and CDR2 YYREEE (reference sequence). The length of the CDR3 is 15 residues. Trimming pared 0 bases from V and 5 bases from J, leaving 12 bases between. This specimen comes from a study of cytomegalovirus exposure and HLA in healthy donors. 60 Vbeta and 13 Jbeta primers were used in PCR. Study processing details: In a later analysis, some 80 million unique TCR beta chains included roughly 11 million shared by two or more donors. This table comes from immunoSEQ multiplex PCR, and its TCRdb copy is limited to in-frame clones, with some not included. For V, J and clone size, that table is used; D and trimming come from the DNA. The sample lists around 70,000 clones; more than 75% were seen once. The study's findings and limits: Later analysis suggested links between common viral pathogens and several top significant clusters. Later analysis identified a missense DCLRE1C variant that was linked to TCR beta V- and J-gene trimming.

The receptor was derived from a girl aged 10 to 17 in good health and CMV-seropositive. Sequences were obtained from PBMCs. The chain links TRBV5-4 to TRBJ2-4, with D hard to call. CDR3 nucleotides: TGTGCCAGCAGCTTGGTGAGTGGTATGGAAAACATTCAGTACTTC. This codes for CASSLVSGMENIQYF.